These 17 T cell receptor beta chains share one sample of origin, sequenced in a study of T cell repertoires in cytomegalovirus infection. The antigens of these receptors remain unknown. TCRdb itself ran the reads through MiXCR, one entry per CDR3 protein. There are 900,000 to 950,000 distinct CDR3 sequences in the sample; around 31% occur only once, and around 15% lies in the top ten. Sequencing was performed on cultured CD8+ T cells from PBMCs, taken from culture after CMV antigen stimulation. Source of these receptors: a human donor in good health (CMV status not recorded). Some clones in this sample may be carry-over from other donors' samples.

This clonotype has only one observation. CDR3 amino acids: CASSAGGATGELFF. The CDR3 DNA reads TGTGCCAGCAGCGCCGGGGGCGCCACCGGGGAGCTGTTTTTT. The chain has TRBV9 and TRBJ2-2; D may correspond to TRBD1 or TRBD2 (6 bases each). Germline V gene data show CDR1 as SGDLS and CDR2 as YYNGEE. V was cut by 3 bases and J by 4 bases, with 10 bases left in between. The CDR3 sequence is 14 residues long.

V is TRBV7-8 and J is TRBJ2-1, with D possibly TRBD1 on 6 matching bases. Trimming took off 0 bases at V and 0 bases at J, with 18 bases between the two ends. The CDR3 extends over 19 amino acids. Germline V gives CDR1 SGHVS, CDR2 FQNEAQ. The CDR3 loop reads CASSLAPVLDSSSYNEQFF. CDR3 nucleotide sequence: TGTGCCAGCAGCTTAGCTCCGGTGCTGGACAGCAGCTCCTACAATGAGCAGTTCTTC.

This clonotype was seen repeatedly, ten times or more. This chain joins TRBV12-3 or TRBV12-4 and TRBJ2-1, with TRBD1 identical over 9 bases. The CDR3 is made up of 15 amino acids. The trim removed 1 base at V and 4 bases at J, leaving 2 bases unmatched. The CDR3, as DNA: TGTGCCAGCAGTTTAGTCGGGACAGGGTACAATGAGCAGTTCTTC. Translation gives CASSLVGTGYNEQFF.

This clonotype showed up just a few times. V and J are TRBV7-6 and TRBJ2-1; tentatively, D is TRBD2 (6 bases). From germline, CDR1 is SGHVS and CDR2 FNYEAQ. V was shortened by 1 base and J by 0 bases, with 10 bases between the two germline ends. The CDR3 length is 16 residues. Here the CDR3 reads CASSLVIGGSYNEQFF. CDR3 bases: TGTGCCAGCAGCTTAGTAATCGGGGGCTCCTACAATGAGCAGTTCTTC.

As to this clonotype: With a much larger clone just one base away, this may be a read error. The chain joins TRBV27 to TRBJ1-6; 8 positions agree with TRBD1. The CDR3 has 16 amino acids. The germline V gene encodes CDR1 MNHEY and CDR2 SMNVEV (reference sequence). CDR3 in DNA: TGTGCCAACAGTCTGGACAGCGGGACAGGTGTATCACCCCTCCACTTT. This sequence encodes CANSLDSGTGVSPLHF.

The rearrangement uses TRBV6-5 and TRBJ2-2; D possibly corresponds to TRBD1 (6 bases). This CDR3 has 15 amino acids. Germline loops: CDR1 MNHEY, CDR2 SVGAGI. The ends were cut back, 6 bases at V and 1 base at J, with 12 bases in the middle. The CDR3 nucleotides are TGTGCCAGCAGCTGGGACACCCAGAACACCGGGGAGCTGTTTTTT. This codes for CASSWDTQNTGELFF.

The rearrangement uses TRBV2 and TRBJ1-1, with a possible D match to TRBD1 (5 bases). Germline CDR1 and CDR2: SNHLY and FYNNEI. Trimming shortened V by 6 bases and J by 9 bases, and 11 bases separated the two germline ends. The CDR3 runs 11 residues. CDR3 sequence (DNA): TGTGCCAGCAGACCGGGACTCCAAGCTTTCTTT. Protein sequence: CASRPGLQAFF.

The chain employs TRBV28 and TRBJ2-7, with 7 bases fitting TRBD1. In germline, CDR1 is MDHEN, CDR2 SYDVKM. Trimming removed 5 bases from V and 4 bases from J; junction bases left unmatched: 8. The CDR3 length is 14 residues. The CDR3 is CASSVHRGVYEQYV. CDR3 DNA sequence: TGTGCCAGCAGTGTCCACAGGGGAGTTTACGAGCAGTACGTC.

There are many counts of this clonotype. This rearrangement joins TRBV7-8 to TRBJ2-7, with a weak D call TRBD1 (5 bases). This CDR3 has 16 residues. Germline V lookup: CDR1 SGHVS, CDR2 FQNEAQ. V was cut by 5 bases and J by 1 base, with 18 bases left in between. In DNA form, the CDR3 reads TGTGCCAGCAGCCCCCATTCAGGGTGGGGATCCTACGAGCAGTACTTC. Translating it yields CASSPHSGWGSYEQYF. Combining the CDR3 with reference TRBV7-8 and TRBJ2-7 gives the whole variable domain GAGVSQSPRYKVAKRGQDVALRCDPISGHVSLFWYQQALGQGPEFLTYFQNEAQLDKSGLPSDRFFAERPEGSVSTLKIQRTQQEDSAVYLCASSPHSGWGSYEQYFGPGTRLTVT.

This clonotype was counted only a few times. V gene TRBV5-6 combines with J gene TRBJ1-4; D perhaps matches TRBD1 (6 bases). The CDR3 is 16 amino acids. Germline V lookup: CDR1 SGHDT, CDR2 YYEEEE. V lost 3 bases and J lost 5, with 17 bases in between. This CDR3 is CASSSPVGGSNEKLFF. In nucleotides, the CDR3 is TGTGCCAGCAGCTCCCCCGTGGGGGGCTCGAATGAAAAACTGTTTTTT.

In its sample, this clonotype was seen a few times. CDR3 in DNA: TGTGCCAGCAGCTTTTGGGGTTCCTATAATTCACCCCTCCACTTT. Protein product: CASSFWGSYNSPLHF. V and J are TRBV7-6 and TRBJ1-6; D unclear. V gave up 3 bases and J gave up 1 base, with 7 bases separating them. In germline, CDR1 is SGHVS, CDR2 FNYEAQ. The CDR3 runs to 15 residues. The entire variable domain, with the rest obtained from reference TRBV7-6 and TRBJ1-6, is as follows: GAGVSQSPRYKVTKRGQDVALRCDPISGHVSLYWYRQALGQGPEFLTYFNYEAQQDKSGLPNDRFSAERPEGSISTLTIQRTEQRDSAMYRCASSFWGSYNSPLHFGNGTRLTVT.

The CDR3 sequence: CASRPGGRGQDTQYF. CDR3 nucleotide sequence: TGCGCCAGCAGGCCGGGGGGCAGGGGGCAAGATACGCAGTATTTT. The genes are TRBV4-1 and TRBJ2-3; tentatively, D is TRBD1 (8 bases). Germline assignment: CDR1 MGHRA and CDR2 YSYEKL. The CDR3 is 15 residues long. V was shortened by 6 bases and J by 5 bases, with 18 bases between the two germline ends.

This clonotype was detected only a few times. This chain links TRBV19 with TRBJ2-7, with 9 bases matching TRBD2. Germline V gives CDR1 LNHDA, CDR2 SQIVND (reference sequence). The trim removed 7 bases at V and 2 bases at J, leaving 9 bases unmatched. The CDR3 is made up of 15 amino acids. In DNA form, the CDR3 reads TGTGCCAGTACTCCCGGGAGCGGGGGGCCCTACGAGCAGTACTTC. This codes for CASTPGSGGPYEQYF.

This rearrangement joins TRBV7-9 to TRBJ1-1; no firm D call. Germline V gene lookup returns CDR1 SEHNR and CDR2 FQNEAQ (reference sequence). CDR3 length equals 13 residues. V lost 5 bases and J 3 bases, leaving 10 bases between the germline ends. The CDR3 loop reads CASSPPADTEAFF. The CDR3 DNA follows: TGTGCCAGCAGCCCCCCGGCGGACACTGAAGCTTTCTTT.

The chain joins TRBV2 to TRBJ2-3; 9 bases align to TRBD2. The germline V gene encodes CDR1 SNHLY and CDR2 FYNNEI. After removal of 3 bases from V and 6 bases from J, the junction contained 7 bases not matched to a gene. The length of the CDR3 is 15 residues. CDR3 DNA: TGTGCCAGCAGTGACCTAGCGGGGACGCAGGATACGCAGTATTTT. This encodes CASSDLAGTQDTQYF.

J is TRBJ2-3 and V is TRBV24-1; 7 bases are a match to TRBD1. CDR3 length: 15 residues. Trimming at V came to 3 bases and at J to 8 bases, leaving 10 bases not matched to a gene. Germline CDR1 and CDR2: KGHDR and SFDVKD. The CDR3 coding sequence is TGTGCCACCAGTGATCGGACAGGTCGAATGCGTACGCAGTATTTT. Amino acids: CATSDRTGRMRTQYF.

This clonotype was observed at least ten times. The chain employs TRBV7-9 and TRBJ2-2; TRBD1 matches at 9 bases. Per germline, CDR1 SEHNR and CDR2 FQNEAQ (reference sequence). V was pared by 5 bases and J by 4 bases, with 5 bases of the junction left unmatched. The CDR3 length is 15 residues. CDR3 sequence reads: CASSPGTGRTGELFF. The CDR3 DNA follows: TGTGCCAGCAGCCCCGGGACAGGGCGCACCGGGGAGCTGTTTTTT.